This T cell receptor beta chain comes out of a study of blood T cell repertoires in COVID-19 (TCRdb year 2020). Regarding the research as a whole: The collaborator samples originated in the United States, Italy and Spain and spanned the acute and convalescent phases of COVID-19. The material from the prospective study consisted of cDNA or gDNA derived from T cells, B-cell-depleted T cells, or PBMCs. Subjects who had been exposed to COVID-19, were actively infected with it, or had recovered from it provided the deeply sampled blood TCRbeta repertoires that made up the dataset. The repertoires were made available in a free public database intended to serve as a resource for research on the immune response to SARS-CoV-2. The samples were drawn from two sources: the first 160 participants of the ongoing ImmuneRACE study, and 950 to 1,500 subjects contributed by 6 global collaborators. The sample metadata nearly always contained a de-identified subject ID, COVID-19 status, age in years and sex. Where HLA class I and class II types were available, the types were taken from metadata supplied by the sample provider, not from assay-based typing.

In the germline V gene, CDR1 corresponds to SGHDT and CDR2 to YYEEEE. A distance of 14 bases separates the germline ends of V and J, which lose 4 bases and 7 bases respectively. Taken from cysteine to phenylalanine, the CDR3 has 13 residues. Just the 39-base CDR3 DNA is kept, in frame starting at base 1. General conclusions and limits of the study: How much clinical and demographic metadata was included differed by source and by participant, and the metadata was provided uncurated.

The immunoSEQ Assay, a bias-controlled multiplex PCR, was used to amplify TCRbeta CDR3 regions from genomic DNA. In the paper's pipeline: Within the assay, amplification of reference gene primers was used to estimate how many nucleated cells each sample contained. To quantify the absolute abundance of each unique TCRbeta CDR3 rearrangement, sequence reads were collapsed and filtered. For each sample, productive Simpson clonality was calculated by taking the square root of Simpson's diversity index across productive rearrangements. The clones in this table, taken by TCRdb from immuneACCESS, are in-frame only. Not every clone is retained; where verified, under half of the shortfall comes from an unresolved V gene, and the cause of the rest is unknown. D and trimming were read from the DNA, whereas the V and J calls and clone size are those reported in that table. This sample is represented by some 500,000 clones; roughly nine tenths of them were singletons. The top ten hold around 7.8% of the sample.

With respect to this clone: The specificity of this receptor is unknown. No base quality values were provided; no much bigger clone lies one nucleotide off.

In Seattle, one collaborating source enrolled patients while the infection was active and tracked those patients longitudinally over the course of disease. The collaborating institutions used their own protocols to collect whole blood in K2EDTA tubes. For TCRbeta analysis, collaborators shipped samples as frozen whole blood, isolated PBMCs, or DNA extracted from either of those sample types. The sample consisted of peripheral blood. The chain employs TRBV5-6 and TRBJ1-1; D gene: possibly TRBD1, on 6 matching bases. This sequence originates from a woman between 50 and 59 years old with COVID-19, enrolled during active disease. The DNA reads TGTGCCAGCAGCACCCCAGGGGAAGTTGAAGCTTTCTTT. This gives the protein CASSTPGEVEAFF.